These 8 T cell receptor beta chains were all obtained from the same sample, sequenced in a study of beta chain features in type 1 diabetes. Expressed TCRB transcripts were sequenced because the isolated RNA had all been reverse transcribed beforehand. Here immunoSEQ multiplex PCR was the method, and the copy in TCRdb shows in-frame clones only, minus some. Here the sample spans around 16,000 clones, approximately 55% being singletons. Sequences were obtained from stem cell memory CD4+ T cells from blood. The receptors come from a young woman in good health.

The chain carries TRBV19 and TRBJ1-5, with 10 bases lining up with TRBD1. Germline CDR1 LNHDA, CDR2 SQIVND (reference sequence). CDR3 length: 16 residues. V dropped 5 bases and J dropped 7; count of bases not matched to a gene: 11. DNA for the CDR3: TGTGCCAGTAGTGGCCGCCGGGACAGGGGAGGCCAGCCCCAGCATTTT. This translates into CASSGRRDRGGQPQHF.

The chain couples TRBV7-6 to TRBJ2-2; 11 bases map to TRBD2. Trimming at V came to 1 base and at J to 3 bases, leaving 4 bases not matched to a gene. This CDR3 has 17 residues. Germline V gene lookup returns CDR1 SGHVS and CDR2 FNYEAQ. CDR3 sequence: CASSLGGTSGHTGELFF. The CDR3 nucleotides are TGTGCCAGCAGCTTAGGAGGGACTAGCGGTCACACCGGGGAGCTGTTTTTT.

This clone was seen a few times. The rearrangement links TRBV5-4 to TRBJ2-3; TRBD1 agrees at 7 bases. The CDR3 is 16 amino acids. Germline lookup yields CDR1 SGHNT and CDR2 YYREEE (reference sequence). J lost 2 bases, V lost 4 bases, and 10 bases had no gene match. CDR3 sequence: CASSRNRGADTDTQYF. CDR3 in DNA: TGTGCCAGCAGCAGAAACAGGGGTGCGGACACAGATACGCAGTATTTT.

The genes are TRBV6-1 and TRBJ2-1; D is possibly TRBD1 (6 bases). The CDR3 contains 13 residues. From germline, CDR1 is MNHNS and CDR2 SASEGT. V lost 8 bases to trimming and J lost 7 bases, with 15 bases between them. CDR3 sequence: CASALGGINEQFF. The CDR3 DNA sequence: TGTGCCAGCGCTCTAGGGGGTATAAATGAGCAGTTCTTC.

CDR3 sequence: CASSYDRNSNQPQHF. In DNA form, the CDR3 reads TGTGCCAGCTCATATGACAGAAATAGCAATCAGCCCCAGCATTTT. The chain employs TRBV18 and TRBJ1-5; weak D call: TRBD1 (5 bases). The CDR3 covers 15 residues. V dropped 5 bases and J dropped 0 bases, with 11 bases sitting between them. The V gene's germline CDR1 is KGHSH and CDR2 LQKENI.

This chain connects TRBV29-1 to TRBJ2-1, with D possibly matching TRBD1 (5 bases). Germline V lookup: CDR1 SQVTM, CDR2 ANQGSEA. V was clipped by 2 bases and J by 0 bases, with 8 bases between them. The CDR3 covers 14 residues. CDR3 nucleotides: TGCAGCGTTGAATGGCAGGGCTCCTACAATGAGCAGTTCTTC. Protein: CSVEWQGSYNEQFF.

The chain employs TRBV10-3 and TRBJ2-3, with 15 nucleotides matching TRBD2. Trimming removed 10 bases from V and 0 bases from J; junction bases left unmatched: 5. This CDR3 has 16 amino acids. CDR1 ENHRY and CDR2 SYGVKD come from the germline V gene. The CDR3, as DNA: TGTGCCACTTGGACTAGCGGGAGGGTTAGCACAGATACGCAGTATTTT. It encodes CATWTSGRVSTDTQYF.

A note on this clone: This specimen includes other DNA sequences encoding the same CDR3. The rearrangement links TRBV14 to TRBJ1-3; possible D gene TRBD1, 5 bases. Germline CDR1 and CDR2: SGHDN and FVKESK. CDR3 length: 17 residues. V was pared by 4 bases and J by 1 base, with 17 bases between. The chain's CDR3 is CASSRTGQPKSGNTIYF. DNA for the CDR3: TGTGCCAGCAGCCGAACCGGACAACCTAAATCTGGAAACACCATATATTTT.